This passage covers 5 T cell receptor beta chains from one sample sequenced in a study of T-cell memory formation after mild COVID-19. Using its own MiXCR run on the 5' RACE reads, TCRdb lists one record per CDR3 protein. Among 180,000 or so distinct CDR3 sequences listed, 11% were seen once. The sequencing input was PBMCs or a T cell subset sorted from them (not recorded which). The receptor set was obtained from a man younger than 30 who had mild COVID-19 (a few samples of this study predate the infection). Cell type and time point are not known.

V gene TRBV6-5 combines with J gene TRBJ2-4; weak D call: TRBD1 (5 bases). Per the germline V gene, CDR1 is MNHEY and CDR2 is SVGAGI. The CDR3 sequence is 16 residues long. The V and J ends lost 6 bases and 5 bases respectively, with 20 bases between them. Here the CDR3 reads CASRPYRMRLENIQYF. As DNA, the CDR3 is TGTGCCAGCAGGCCTTACAGGATGCGGTTGGAAAACATTCAGTACTTC.

The V gene is TRBV11-2, the J gene TRBJ2-3; 7 nucleotides line up with TRBD2. The ends lost 5 bases at V and 3 bases at J; junction bases unmatched: 14. The CDR3 contains 17 residues. Germline V CDR1 and CDR2: SGHAT, FQNNGV. CDR3 DNA: TGTGCCAGCAGCCGCGGGCTAGCGGCCAGGGCAACAGATACGCAGTATTTT. Translation: CASSRGLAARATDTQYF.

V gene TRBV28 combines with J gene TRBJ1-4; tentative D call: TRBD1 (5 bases). The CDR3 consists of 13 residues. Trimming removed 10 bases at V and 6 bases at J, with 15 bases between. Germline CDR1 MDHEN, CDR2 SYDVKM. The CDR3 protein is CATEQVIDEKLFF. CDR3 sequence (DNA): TGTGCCACGGAACAGGTTATTGATGAAAAACTGTTTTTT.

This clonotype showed up just a few times. The genes are TRBV7-9 and TRBJ2-1, with 8 bases fitting TRBD2. The V gene's germline CDR1 is SEHNR and CDR2 FQNEAQ (reference sequence). V shed 2 bases and J 7 bases; nucleotides not matched to a gene: 4. The CDR3 length is 14 residues. The CDR3 loop reads CASSLRLAGNEQFF. CDR3 bases: TGTGCCAGCAGCTTACGGCTAGCGGGTAATGAGCAGTTCTTC.

The chain joins TRBV6-2 or TRBV6-3 to TRBJ2-7, with 7 bases identical to TRBD2. CDR3 length: 17 residues. V shed 3 bases, J shed 1 base, and the junction held 12 bases outside the gene matches. Germline CDR1 reads MNHEY; CDR2 reads SVGEGT. The CDR3 is CASSYMASGRFSYEQYV. As DNA, the CDR3 is TGTGCCAGCAGTTATATGGCTAGCGGACGATTTTCCTACGAGCAGTACGTC.